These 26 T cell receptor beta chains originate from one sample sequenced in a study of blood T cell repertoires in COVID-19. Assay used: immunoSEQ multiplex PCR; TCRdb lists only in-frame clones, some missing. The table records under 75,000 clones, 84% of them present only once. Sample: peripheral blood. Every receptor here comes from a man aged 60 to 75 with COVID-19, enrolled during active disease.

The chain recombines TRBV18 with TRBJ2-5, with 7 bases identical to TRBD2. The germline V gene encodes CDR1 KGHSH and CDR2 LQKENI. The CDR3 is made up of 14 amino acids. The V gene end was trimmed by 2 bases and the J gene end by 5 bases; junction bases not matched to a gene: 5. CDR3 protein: CASSPMAGGETQYF. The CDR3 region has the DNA TGTGCCAGCTCACCAATGGCCGGGGGGGAGACCCAGTACTTC.

The CDR3 reads CASSHGTSGITDTQYF. The CDR3 DNA follows: TGCGCCAGCAGCCACGGGACTAGCGGAATCACAGATACGCAGTATTTT. The chain employs TRBV5-1 and TRBJ2-3; TRBD2 matches 11 bases. The CDR3 sequence is 16 residues long. With V trimmed by 4 bases and J by 2 bases, 6 bases remained unmatched. Germline loops: CDR1 SGHRS, CDR2 YFSETQ.

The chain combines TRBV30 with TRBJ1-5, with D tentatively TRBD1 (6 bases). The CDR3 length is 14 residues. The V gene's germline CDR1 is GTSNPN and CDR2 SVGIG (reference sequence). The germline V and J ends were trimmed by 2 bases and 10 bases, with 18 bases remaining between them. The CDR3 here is CAWSRRQVPVPQHF. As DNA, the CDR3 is TGTGCCTGGAGTCGGAGACAGGTCCCGGTTCCCCAGCATTTT.

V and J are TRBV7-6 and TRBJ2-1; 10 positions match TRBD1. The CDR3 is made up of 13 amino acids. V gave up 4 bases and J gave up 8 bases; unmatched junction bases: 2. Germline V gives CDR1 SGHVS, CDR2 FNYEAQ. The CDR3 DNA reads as TGTGCCAGCAGCTCGGACAGGGGGGATGAGCAGTTCTTC. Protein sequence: CASSSDRGDEQFF. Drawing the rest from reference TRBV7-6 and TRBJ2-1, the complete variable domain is GAGVSQSPRYKVTKRGQDVALRCDPISGHVSLYWYRQALGQGPEFLTYFNYEAQQDKSGLPNDRFSAERPEGSISTLTIQRTEQRDSAMYRCASSSDRGDEQFFGPGTRLTVL.

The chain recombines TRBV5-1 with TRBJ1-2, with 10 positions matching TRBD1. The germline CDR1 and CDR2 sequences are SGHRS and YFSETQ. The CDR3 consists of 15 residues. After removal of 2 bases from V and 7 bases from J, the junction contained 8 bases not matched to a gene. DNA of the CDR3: TGCGCCAGCAGCTTCGGGACAGGGGCTTTTGCTGGCTACACCTTC. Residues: CASSFGTGAFAGYTF.

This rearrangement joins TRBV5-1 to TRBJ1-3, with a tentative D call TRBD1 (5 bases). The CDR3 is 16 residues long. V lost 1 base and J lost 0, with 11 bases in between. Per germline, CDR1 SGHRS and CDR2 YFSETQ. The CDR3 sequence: CASSLSNRLSGNTIYF. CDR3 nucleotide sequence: TGCGCCAGCAGCTTGTCTAACAGGCTCTCTGGAAACACCATATATTTT.

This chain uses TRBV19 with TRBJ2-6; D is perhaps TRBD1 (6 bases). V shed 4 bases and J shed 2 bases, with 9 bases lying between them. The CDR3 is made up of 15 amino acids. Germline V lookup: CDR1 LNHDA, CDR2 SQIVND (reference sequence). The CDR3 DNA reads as TGTGCCAGTAGTAAAAACAGGGCTGGGGCCAACGTCCTGACTTTC. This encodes CASSKNRAGANVLTF.

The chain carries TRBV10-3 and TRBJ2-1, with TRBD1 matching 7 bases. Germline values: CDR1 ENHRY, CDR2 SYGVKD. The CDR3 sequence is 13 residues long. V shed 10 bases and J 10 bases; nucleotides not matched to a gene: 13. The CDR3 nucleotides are TGTGCCACCTTAGACAGGGCCTTGGGAGAGCAGTTCTTC. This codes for CATLDRALGEQFF.

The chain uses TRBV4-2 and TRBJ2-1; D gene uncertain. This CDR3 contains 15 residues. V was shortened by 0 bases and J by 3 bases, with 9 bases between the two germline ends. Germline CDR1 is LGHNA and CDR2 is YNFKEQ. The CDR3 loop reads CASSQDFGVYNEQFF. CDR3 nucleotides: TGTGCCAGCAGCCAAGATTTTGGAGTCTACAATGAGCAGTTCTTC.

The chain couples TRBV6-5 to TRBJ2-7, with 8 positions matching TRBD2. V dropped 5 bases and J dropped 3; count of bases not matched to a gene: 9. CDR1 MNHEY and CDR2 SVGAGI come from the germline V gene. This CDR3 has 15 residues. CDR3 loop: CASSQGLGGFYEQYF. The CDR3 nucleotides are TGTGCCAGCAGTCAGGGACTAGGAGGCTTCTACGAGCAGTACTTC.

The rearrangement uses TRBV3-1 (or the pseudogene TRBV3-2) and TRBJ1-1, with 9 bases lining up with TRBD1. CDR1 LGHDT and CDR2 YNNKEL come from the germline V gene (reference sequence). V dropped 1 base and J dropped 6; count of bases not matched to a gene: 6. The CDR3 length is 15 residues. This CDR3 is CASSQGRTGASEAFF. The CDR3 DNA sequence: TGTGCCAGCAGCCAAGGGCGGACAGGGGCTTCTGAAGCTTTCTTT.

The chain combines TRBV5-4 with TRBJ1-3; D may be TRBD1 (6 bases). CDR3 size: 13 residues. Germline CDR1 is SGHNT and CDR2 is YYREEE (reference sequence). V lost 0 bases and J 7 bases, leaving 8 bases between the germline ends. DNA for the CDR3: TGTGCCAGCAGCTTGGAGGGGGTGAACACCATATATTTT. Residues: CASSLEGVNTIYF. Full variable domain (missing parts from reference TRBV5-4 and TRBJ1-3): ETGVTQSPTHLIKTRGQQVTLRCSSQSGHNTVSWYQQALGQGPQFIFQYYREEENGRGNFPPRFSGLQFPNYSSELNVNALELDDSALYLCASSLEGVNTIYFGEGSWLTVV.

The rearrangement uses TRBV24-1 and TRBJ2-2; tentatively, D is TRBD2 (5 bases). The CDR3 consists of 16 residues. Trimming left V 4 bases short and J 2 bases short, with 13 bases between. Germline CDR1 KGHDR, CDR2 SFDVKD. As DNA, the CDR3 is TGTGCCACCAGTGACACCGGGATCCTAAACACCGGGGAGCTGTTTTTT. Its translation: CATSDTGILNTGELFF.

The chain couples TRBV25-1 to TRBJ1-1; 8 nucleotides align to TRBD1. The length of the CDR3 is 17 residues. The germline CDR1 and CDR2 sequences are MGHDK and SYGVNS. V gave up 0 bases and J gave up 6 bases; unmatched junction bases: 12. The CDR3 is CASSEYRLGTGGAEAFF. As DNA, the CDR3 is TGTGCCAGCAGTGAATATCGACTTGGGACAGGAGGCGCTGAAGCTTTCTTT.

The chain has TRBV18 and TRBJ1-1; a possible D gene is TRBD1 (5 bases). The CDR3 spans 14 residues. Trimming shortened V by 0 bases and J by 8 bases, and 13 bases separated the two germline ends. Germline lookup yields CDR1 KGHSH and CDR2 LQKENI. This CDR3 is CASSPPYLDSEAFF. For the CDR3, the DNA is TGTGCCAGCTCACCACCGTATCTTGACAGCGAAGCTTTCTTT. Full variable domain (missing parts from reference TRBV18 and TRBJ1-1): NAGVMQNPRHLVRRRGQEARLRCSPMKGHSHVYWYRQLPEEGLKFMVYLQKENIIDESGMPKERFSAEFPKEGPSILRIQQVVRGDSAAYFCASSPPYLDSEAFFGQGTRLTVV.

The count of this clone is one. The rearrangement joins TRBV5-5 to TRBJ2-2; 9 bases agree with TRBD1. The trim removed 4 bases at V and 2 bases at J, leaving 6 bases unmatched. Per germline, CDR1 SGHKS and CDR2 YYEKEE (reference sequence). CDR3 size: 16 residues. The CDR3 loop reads CASSLTGGANTGELFF. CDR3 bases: TGTGCCAGCAGCCTTACAGGGGGCGCCAACACCGGGGAGCTGTTTTTT. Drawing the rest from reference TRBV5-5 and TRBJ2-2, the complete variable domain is DAGVTQSPTHLIKTRGQQVTLRCSPISGHKSVSWYQQVLGQGPQFIFQYYEKEERGRGNFPDRFSARQFPNYSSELNVNALLLGDSALYLCASSLTGGANTGELFFGEGSRLTVL.

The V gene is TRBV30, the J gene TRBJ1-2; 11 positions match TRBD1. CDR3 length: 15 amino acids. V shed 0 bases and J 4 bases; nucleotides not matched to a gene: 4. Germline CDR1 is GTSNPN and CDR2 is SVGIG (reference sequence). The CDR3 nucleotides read TGTGCCTGGAGTGTACCCGGACAGGGGGCCTATGGCTACACCTTC. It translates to CAWSVPGQGAYGYTF.

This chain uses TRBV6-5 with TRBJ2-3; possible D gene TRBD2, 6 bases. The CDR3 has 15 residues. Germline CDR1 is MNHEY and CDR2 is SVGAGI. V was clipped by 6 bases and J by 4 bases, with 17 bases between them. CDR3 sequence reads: CASSVAAGKADTQYF. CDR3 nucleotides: TGTGCCAGCAGCGTTGCGGCGGGGAAGGCAGATACGCAGTATTTT.

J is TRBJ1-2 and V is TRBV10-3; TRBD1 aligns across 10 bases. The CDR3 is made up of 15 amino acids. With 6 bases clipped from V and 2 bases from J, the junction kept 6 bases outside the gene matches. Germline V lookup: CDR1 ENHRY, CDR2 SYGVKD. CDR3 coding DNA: TGTGCCATCAGAGTAAGGACAGGGGGAAACTATGGCTACACCTTC. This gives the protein CAIRVRTGGNYGYTF.

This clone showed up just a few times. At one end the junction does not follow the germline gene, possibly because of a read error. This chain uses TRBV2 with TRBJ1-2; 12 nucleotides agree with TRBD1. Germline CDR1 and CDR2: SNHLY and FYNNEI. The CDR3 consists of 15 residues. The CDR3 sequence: CASREGGQGASGYTF. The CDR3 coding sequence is TGTGCCAGCAGAGAAGGGGGACAGGGGGCGTCTGGCTACACCTTC. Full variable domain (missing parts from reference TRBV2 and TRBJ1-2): EPEVTQTPSHQVTQMGQEVILRCVPISNHLYFYWYRQILGQKVEFLVSFYNNEISEKSEIFDDQFSVERPDGSNFTLKIRSTKLEDSAMYFCASREGGQGASGYTFGSGTRLTVV.

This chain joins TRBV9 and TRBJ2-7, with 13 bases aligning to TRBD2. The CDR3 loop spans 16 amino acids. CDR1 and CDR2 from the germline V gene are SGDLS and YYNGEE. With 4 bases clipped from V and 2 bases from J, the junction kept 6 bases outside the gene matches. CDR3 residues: CASSPRLAGGTYEQYF. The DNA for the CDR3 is TGTGCCAGCAGCCCCAGACTAGCGGGGGGCACCTACGAGCAGTACTTC.

The CDR3 is CASSPPGLAAYNEQFF. The CDR3 DNA is TGTGCCAGCAGCCCACCGGGACTAGCGGCCTACAATGAGCAGTTCTTC. The chain couples TRBV7-6 to TRBJ2-1, with 11 positions matching TRBD2. Germline trimming cut 5 bases from V and 2 bases from J; bases unmatched to any gene: 5. Germline V CDR1 and CDR2: SGHVS, FNYEAQ. The CDR3 totals 16 residues.

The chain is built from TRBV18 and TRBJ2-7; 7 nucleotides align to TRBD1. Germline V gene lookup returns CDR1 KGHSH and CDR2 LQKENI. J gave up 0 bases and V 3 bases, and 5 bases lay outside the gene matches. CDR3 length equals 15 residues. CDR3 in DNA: TGTGCCAGCTCACCGCCGGGACAGAGCTCCTACGAGCAGTACTTC. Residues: CASSPPGQSSYEQYF. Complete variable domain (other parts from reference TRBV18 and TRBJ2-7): NAGVMQNPRHLVRRRGQEARLRCSPMKGHSHVYWYRQLPEEGLKFMVYLQKENIIDESGMPKERFSAEFPKEGPSILRIQQVVRGDSAAYFCASSPPGQSSYEQYFGPGTRLTVT.

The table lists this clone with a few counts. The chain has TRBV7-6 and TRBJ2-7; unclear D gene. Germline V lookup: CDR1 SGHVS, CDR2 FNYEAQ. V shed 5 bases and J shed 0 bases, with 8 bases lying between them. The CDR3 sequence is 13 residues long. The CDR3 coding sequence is TGTGCCAGCAGCCCAATGGCCTCCTACGAGCAGTACTTC. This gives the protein CASSPMASYEQYF. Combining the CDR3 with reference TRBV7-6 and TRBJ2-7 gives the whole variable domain GAGVSQSPRYKVTKRGQDVALRCDPISGHVSLYWYRQALGQGPEFLTYFNYEAQQDKSGLPNDRFSAERPEGSISTLTIQRTEQRDSAMYRCASSPMASYEQYFGPGTRLTVT.

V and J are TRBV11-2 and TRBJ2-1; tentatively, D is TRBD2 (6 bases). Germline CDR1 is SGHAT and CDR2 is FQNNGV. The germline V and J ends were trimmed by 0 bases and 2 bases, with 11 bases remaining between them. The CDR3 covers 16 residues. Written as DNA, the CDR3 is TGTGCCAGCAGCTTAGATCCGGGAGCCGCCTACAATGAGCAGTTCTTC. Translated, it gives CASSLDPGAAYNEQFF.

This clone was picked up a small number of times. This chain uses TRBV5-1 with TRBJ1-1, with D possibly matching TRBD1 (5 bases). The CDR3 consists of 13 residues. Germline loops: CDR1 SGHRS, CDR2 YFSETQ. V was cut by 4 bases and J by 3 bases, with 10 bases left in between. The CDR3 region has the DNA TGCGCCAGCAGCAAACGGGGGGACACTGAAGCTTTCTTT. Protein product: CASSKRGDTEAFF.